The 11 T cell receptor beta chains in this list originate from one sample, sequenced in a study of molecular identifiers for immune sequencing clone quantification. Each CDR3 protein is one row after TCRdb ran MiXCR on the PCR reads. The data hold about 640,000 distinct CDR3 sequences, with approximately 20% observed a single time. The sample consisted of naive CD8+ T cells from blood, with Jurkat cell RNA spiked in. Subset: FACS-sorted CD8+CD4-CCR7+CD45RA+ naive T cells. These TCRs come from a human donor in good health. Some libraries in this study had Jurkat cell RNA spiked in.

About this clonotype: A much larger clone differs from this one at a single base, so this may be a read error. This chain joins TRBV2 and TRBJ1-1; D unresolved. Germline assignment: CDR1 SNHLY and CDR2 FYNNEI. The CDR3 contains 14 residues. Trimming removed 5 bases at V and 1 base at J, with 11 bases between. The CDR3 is CASSSLLQNTEAFF. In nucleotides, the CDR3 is TGTGCCAGCAGTTCTCTACTTCAGAACACTGAAGCTTTCTTT.

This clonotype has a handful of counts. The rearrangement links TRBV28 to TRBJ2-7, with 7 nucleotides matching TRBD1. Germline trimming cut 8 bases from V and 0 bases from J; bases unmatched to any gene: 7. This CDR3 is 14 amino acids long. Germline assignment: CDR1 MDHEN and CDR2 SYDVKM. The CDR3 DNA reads TGTGCCAGCTTGGGACAGCCTATCTCCTACGAGCAGTACTTC. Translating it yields CASLGQPISYEQYF.

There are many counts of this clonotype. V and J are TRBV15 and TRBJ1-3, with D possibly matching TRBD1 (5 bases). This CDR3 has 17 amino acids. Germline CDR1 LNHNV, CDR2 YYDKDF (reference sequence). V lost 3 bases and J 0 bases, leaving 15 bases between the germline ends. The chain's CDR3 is CATSSLWDSNSGNTIYF. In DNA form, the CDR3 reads TGTGCCACCAGCAGCCTTTGGGACTCTAACTCTGGAAACACCATATATTTT.

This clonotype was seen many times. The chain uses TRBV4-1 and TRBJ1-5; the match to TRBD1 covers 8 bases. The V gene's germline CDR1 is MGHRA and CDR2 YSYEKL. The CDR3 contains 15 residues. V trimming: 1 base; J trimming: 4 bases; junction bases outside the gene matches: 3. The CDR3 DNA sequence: TGCGCCAGCAGCCAAGGAGGACAGGGTAATCAGCCCCAGCATTTT. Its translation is CASSQGGQGNQPQHF.

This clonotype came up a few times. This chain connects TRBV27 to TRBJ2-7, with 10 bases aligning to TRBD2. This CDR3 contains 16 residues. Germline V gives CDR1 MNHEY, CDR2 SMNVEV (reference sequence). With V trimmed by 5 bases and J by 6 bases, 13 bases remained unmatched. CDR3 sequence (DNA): TGTGCCAGCAGTCTAGGACTAGCGGAGCATACGGCCGAGCAGTACTTC. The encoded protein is CASSLGLAEHTAEQYF.

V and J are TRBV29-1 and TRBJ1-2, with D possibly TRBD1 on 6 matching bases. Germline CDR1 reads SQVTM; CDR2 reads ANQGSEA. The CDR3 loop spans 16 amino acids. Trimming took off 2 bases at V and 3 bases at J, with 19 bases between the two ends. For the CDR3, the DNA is TGCAGCGTTGAATGGCTACAGGGTCCCTTGGACTATGGCTACACCTTC. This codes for CSVEWLQGPLDYGYTF.

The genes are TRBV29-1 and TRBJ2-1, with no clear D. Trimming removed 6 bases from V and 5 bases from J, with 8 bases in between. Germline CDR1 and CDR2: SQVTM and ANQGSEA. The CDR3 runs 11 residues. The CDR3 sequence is CSVRANNEQFF. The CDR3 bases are TGCAGCGTAAGAGCCAACAATGAGCAGTTCTTC.

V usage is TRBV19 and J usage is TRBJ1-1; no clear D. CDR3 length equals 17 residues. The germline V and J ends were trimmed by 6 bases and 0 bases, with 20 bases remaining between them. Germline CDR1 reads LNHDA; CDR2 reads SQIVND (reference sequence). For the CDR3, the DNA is TGTGCCAGTAGCTGGAGGGCGGGATCTGCCTTGAACACTGAAGCTTTCTTT. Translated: CASSWRAGSALNTEAFF.

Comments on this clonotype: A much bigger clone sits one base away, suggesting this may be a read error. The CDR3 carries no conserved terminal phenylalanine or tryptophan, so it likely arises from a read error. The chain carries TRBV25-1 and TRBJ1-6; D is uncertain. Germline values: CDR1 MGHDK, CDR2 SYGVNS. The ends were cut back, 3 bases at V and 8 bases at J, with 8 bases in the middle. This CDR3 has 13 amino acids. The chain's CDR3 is CASSEGFYSPLHL. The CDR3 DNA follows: TGTGCCAGCAGTGAGGGGTTTTATTCACCCCTCCACCTT.

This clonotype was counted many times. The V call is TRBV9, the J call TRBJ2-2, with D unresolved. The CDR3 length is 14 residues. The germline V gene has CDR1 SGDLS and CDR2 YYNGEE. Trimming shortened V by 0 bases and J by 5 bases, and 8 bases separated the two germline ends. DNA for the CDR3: TGTGCCAGCAGCGTAGCTTTCCGGACCGGGGAGCTGTTTTTT. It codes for CASSVAFRTGELFF.

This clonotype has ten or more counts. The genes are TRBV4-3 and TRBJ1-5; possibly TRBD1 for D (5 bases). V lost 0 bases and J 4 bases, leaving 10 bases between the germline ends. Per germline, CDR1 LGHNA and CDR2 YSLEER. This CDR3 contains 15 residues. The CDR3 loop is CASSQDWGGNQPQHF. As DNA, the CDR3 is TGCGCCAGCAGCCAAGATTGGGGGGGGAATCAGCCCCAGCATTTT.